This TCR beta chain was sequenced for a study of prognosis after radiotherapy for stage I lung cancer. About the research overall: Patient ages ran from about 50 to 95, with a median of almost 75 years, and the group had around 13 men and a handful of women. About seven patients presented with squamous cell carcinoma, twelve with adenocarcinoma. Study observations and caveats: Patients with metastases reportedly showed TRBV and TRBJ gene usage that differed from patients without metastases.

The genomic DNA TCR beta CDR3 region underwent two rounds of multiplex PCR. Gene-specific TRBV and TRBJ primers were used in PCR round one. MiXCR, run by TCRdb on the multiplex PCR reads, gives a single entry per CDR3 protein. The table has 9,500 to 14,000 distinct CDR3 sequences, under 45% seen once; the top ten hold about 53%. V lost 9 bases, J lost 1 base, and 13 bases stayed unmatched. This CDR3 region has 17 residues. Turning to this clonotype: What it binds is not known.

The chain is built from TRBV12-3 or TRBV12-4 and TRBJ2-2, with TRBD2 matching over 8 bases. This sequence originates from a donor of 50 years or more with non-small cell lung cancer. This specimen was PBMCs, taken before or after stereotactic body radiation therapy (not recorded which). The CDR3 DNA reads as TGTGCCAGAAATTTTTCCCGCGGGGGGTTGAACACCGGGGAGCTGTTTTTT. This codes for CARNFSRGGLNTGELFF.